The 11 T cell receptor beta chains listed next were all sequenced from one sample in a study of CD8 T cells in ankylosing spondylitis. TCRdb processed the 5' RACE reads anew with MiXCR; each CDR3 protein has one entry. The sample has hundreds of thousands of distinct CDR3 sequences; roughly a third are singletons. The sample comprised blood, either unsorted or a sorted T cell fraction (not recorded which). These receptors were obtained from a male donor with ankylosing spondylitis or in good health (not recorded which).

The genes are TRBV12-3 or TRBV12-4 and TRBJ2-2, with a weak D call TRBD1 (5 bases). The CDR3 consists of 14 residues. The germline V and J ends were trimmed by 8 bases and 6 bases, with 16 bases remaining between them. The CDR3 loop is CASVLAQGSGELFF. CDR3 in DNA: TGTGCCAGCGTGCTGGCCCAGGGCTCCGGGGAGCTGTTTTTT.

This clonotype has at least ten counts. The V call is TRBV20-1, the J call TRBJ2-5, with D unresolved. Between the trimmed V and J ends, which lost 3 bases and 5 bases, there was a span of 4 bases. This CDR3 spans 10 amino acids. CDR1 is DFQATT, CDR2 SNEGSKA, per germline (reference sequence). Here the CDR3 DNA reads TGCAGTGCTAGTAAGGAGACCCAGTACTTC. Translating it yields CSASKETQYF.

This clonotype was recorded a few times. This chain uses TRBV20-1 with TRBJ2-2; TRBD2 matches at 7 bases. V shed 0 bases and J 4 bases; nucleotides not matched to a gene: 8. The CDR3 sequence is 16 residues long. Per the germline V gene, CDR1 is DFQATT and CDR2 is SNEGSKA (reference sequence). CDR3 coding DNA: TGCAGTGCTAGAGACAGCGGGGAGAGCTTCACCGGGGAGCTGTTTTTT. Residues: CSARDSGESFTGELFF.

The chain has TRBV20-1 and TRBJ2-1; D call uncertain. CDR3 length: 16 residues. Germline CDR1 is DFQATT and CDR2 is SNEGSKA (reference sequence). Trimming took 2 bases from V and 2 from J, leaving 16 bases between them. CDR3 nucleotide sequence: TGCAGTGCTAGACCGGTGCTCCCCAGCACCTACAATGAGCAGTTCTTC. It translates to CSARPVLPSTYNEQFF.

This clonotype was counted between two and nine times. The rearrangement joins TRBV20-1 to TRBJ2-5; D gene unclear. Germline V CDR1 and CDR2: DFQATT, SNEGSKA (reference sequence). V lost 1 base, J lost 0 bases, and 6 bases lay in between. The CDR3 sequence is 13 residues long. CDR3 nucleotides: TGCAGTGCTAGAGCCGGGTACCAAGAGACCCAGTACTTC. Translated: CSARAGYQETQYF.

This clonotype was counted many times. Its ends do not fully match the called genes, so a read error is possible. The chain recombines TRBV20-1 with TRBJ1-1; a possible D gene is TRBD1 (5 bases). The CDR3 runs to 13 residues. CDR1 and CDR2 (germline): DFQATT, SNEGSKA (reference sequence). CDR3 coding DNA: TGCAGTGCTCGAGATACAGGGAACACTGAAGCTTTCTTT. This gives the protein CSARDTGNTEAFF.

This clonotype has more than one count but fewer than ten. The chain employs TRBV18 and TRBJ2-3; D remains ambiguous. The CDR3 runs to 13 residues. The V gene lost 6 bases and the J gene lost 4 bases, with 11 bases spanning the gap. Germline-derived CDR1 and CDR2 are KGHSH and LQKENI. The CDR3 DNA reads TGTGCCAGCTCTCGCCCGCCGCCAGATACGCAGTATTTT. Amino acid sequence: CASSRPPPDTQYF. The variable domain in full, with the rest retrieved from reference TRBV18 and TRBJ2-3, is NAGVMQNPRHLVRRRGQEARLRCSPMKGHSHVYWYRQLPEEGLKFMVYLQKENIIDESGMPKERFSAEFPKEGPSILRIQQVVRGDSAAYFCASSRPPPDTQYFGPGTRLTVL.

The V gene is TRBV12-3 or TRBV12-4, the J gene TRBJ2-5; D tentatively reads TRBD1 or TRBD2 (6 bases each). Trimming shortened V by 6 bases and J by 3 bases, and 14 bases separated the two germline ends. CDR3 size: 14 residues. CDR3 region: CASRPGGSKETQYF. The DNA for the CDR3 is TGTGCCAGCAGGCCCGGGGGCAGCAAAGAGACCCAGTACTTC.

The rearrangement joins TRBV20-1 to TRBJ1-5; D is uncertain. This CDR3 spans 18 amino acids. Germline CDR1 is DFQATT and CDR2 is SNEGSKA (reference sequence). Trimming stripped 0 bases from V and 4 bases from J, with 22 bases between. Here the CDR3 DNA reads TGCAGTGCTAGAGATTCGTCGGATTTATTTCAGTTGAATCAGCCCCAGCATTTT. Translating it yields CSARDSSDLFQLNQPQHF.

The chain uses TRBV29-1 and TRBJ2-2, with unresolved D. The V end was cut by 4 bases, the J end by 5 bases, with 8 bases between. CDR1 and CDR2 (germline): SQVTM, ANQGSEA. This CDR3 is 12 amino acids long. CDR3 DNA sequence: TGCAGCGTTGTCAAGGAAACCGGGGAGCTGTTTTTT. Its protein is CSVVKETGELFF.

This clonotype was picked up a small number of times. This chain joins TRBV10-3 and TRBJ2-1, with D maybe TRBD1 (6 bases). The CDR3 covers 14 residues. CDR1 is ENHRY and CDR2 is SYGVKD in the germline V gene. V gave up 0 bases and J gave up 5 bases, with 8 bases separating them. CDR3 sequence (DNA): TGTGCCATCAGTGAGTCACGACAGGACAATGAGCAGTTCTTC. Translating it yields CAISESRQDNEQFF.